Sequencing of this T cell receptor beta chain was carried out in a study of CD8 T cells in ankylosing spondylitis. Per germline, CDR1 SGHRS and CDR2 YFSETQ. The CDR3 runs to 16 residues. Deletions cut 3 bases from V and 6 bases from J, with 22 bases between. Scientists made TCR beta libraries using quantitative 5'-RACE with molecular barcodes. TCRdb reanalysed the 5' RACE reads using MiXCR and keeps one entry per CDR3 protein. The sample shows tens of thousands of distinct CDR3 sequences, over 5.5% of them seen only once. The sample holds many counts of this clonotype. Its antigen remains unknown. The study's findings and limits: Certain motif variants had earlier been reported in reactive arthritis synovial fluid and blood. Disease-linked clones reportedly concentrated significantly in matched ankylosing spondylitis synovial fluid.

The chain has TRBV5-1 and TRBJ2-7; the D gene could be TRBD1 or TRBD2 (6 bases each). The clonotype originates from a male donor with ankylosing spondylitis or in good health (not recorded which). Sequencing was performed on blood, either unsorted or a sorted T cell fraction (not recorded which). The CDR3 DNA follows: TGCGCCAGCAGCTGGACGGGTCCGGGGGCTGATGGCGAGCAGTACTTC. It translates to CASSWTGPGADGEQYF.